Shown below are 10 T cell receptor beta chains from a single sample sequenced in a study of shared T cell receptors in the human thymus. Clones were read by immunoSEQ multiplex PCR, and TCRdb kept only the in-frame ones, dropping some. The table shows hundreds of thousands of clones, with more than 70% occurring only once. The sample was also linked to a second study, of human thymus T cells.

Sequenced input: thymocytes. The receptors were sampled from a boy younger than two with a congenital heart defect.

Points on this clone: The sample has other DNA sequences that encode this CDR3 too. The chain is built from TRBV5-1 and TRBJ2-3; D remains unclear. The CDR3 has 13 amino acids. Germline loops: CDR1 SGHRS, CDR2 YFSETQ. V was cut by 2 bases and J by 1 base, with 5 bases left in between. This chain's CDR3 is CASSFGGTDTQYF. CDR3 bases: TGCGCCAGCAGCTTCGGAGGCACAGATACGCAGTATTTT.

Here the CDR3 reads CSVARGGREKLFF. In nucleotides, the CDR3 is TGCAGCGTTGCAAGGGGGGGACGTGAAAAACTGTTTTTT. The chain joins TRBV29-1 to TRBJ1-4; possibly TRBD1 for D (6 bases). The V gene lost 4 bases and the J gene lost 7 bases, with 13 bases spanning the gap. The length of the CDR3 is 13 residues. CDR1 is SQVTM and CDR2 is ANQGSEA in the germline V gene.

The V and J genes are TRBV25-1 and TRBJ1-5; tentatively, D is TRBD1 (5 bases). This CDR3 has 15 residues. The germline gives CDR1 MGHDK, CDR2 SYGVNS. Trimming removed 4 bases at V and 4 bases at J, with 14 bases between. The CDR3 DNA reads as TGTGCCAGCAGTGGACCTGGGGCCCAAAATCAGCCCCAGCATTTT. Its translation: CASSGPGAQNQPQHF.

The J gene is TRBJ2-7, the V gene TRBV28, with 7 bases matching TRBD2. The CDR3 is made up of 16 amino acids. Germline V CDR1 and CDR2: MDHEN, SYDVKM. The junction had 16 bases not matched to a gene; V was cut back by 2 bases and J by 9 bases. The CDR3 loop is CASSLRSLAEVRGQYF. The CDR3 DNA follows: TGTGCCAGCAGTTTAAGATCCCTAGCGGAGGTTAGGGGGCAGTACTTC.

In its sample, this clone was seen once. The chain couples TRBV11-2 to TRBJ2-1, with D possibly TRBD2 on 5 matching bases. V dropped 5 bases and J dropped 12 bases, with 17 bases sitting between them. Germline V gives CDR1 SGHAT, CDR2 FQNNGV. The length of the CDR3 is 13 residues. The CDR3 nucleotides read TGTGCCAGCAGCCCCCCGGGATCCCTGGCGCAGTTCTTC. It yields the protein CASSPPGSLAQFF.

This sequence joins TRBV15 and TRBJ1-5, with a weak D call TRBD1 (6 bases). Per the germline V gene, CDR1 is LNHNV and CDR2 is YYDKDF (reference sequence). Trimming left V 1 base short and J 0 bases short, with 7 bases between. The CDR3 extends over 15 amino acids. CDR3 protein: CATSRVGHSNQPQHF. The CDR3 nucleotides read TGTGCCACCAGCAGAGTGGGACATAGCAATCAGCCCCAGCATTTT.

The chain is built from TRBV6-5 and TRBJ2-7, with 11 bases aligning to TRBD1. V shed 6 bases, J shed 3 bases, and the junction held 7 bases outside the gene matches. This CDR3 region has 15 residues. CDR1 MNHEY and CDR2 SVGAGI come from the germline V gene. In DNA, the CDR3 is TGTGCCAGCAGAAACTCGGGACAGGGGGTCTACGAGCAGTACTTC. Translation gives CASRNSGQGVYEQYF.

The V call is TRBV7-2, the J call TRBJ2-1, with D perhaps TRBD1 (5 bases). CDR3 length: 14 residues. V was clipped by 5 bases and J by 7 bases, with 15 bases between them. Germline loops: CDR1 SGHTA, CDR2 FQGNSA. CDR3 region: CASSDIQGINEQFF. In DNA, the CDR3 is TGTGCCAGCAGCGACATCCAGGGTATTAATGAGCAGTTCTTC.

The chain has TRBV28 and TRBJ1-2; D ambiguous. The germline V gene has CDR1 MDHEN and CDR2 SYDVKM. V was shortened by 7 bases and J by 4 bases, with 13 bases between the two germline ends. This CDR3 region has 13 residues. CDR3 amino acids: CASTPTEGYGYTF. CDR3 bases: TGTGCCAGCACCCCAACCGAGGGCTATGGCTACACCTTC.

V and J are TRBV29-1 and TRBJ2-1; TRBD1 matches at 8 bases. Germline V lookup: CDR1 SQVTM, CDR2 ANQGSEA. The CDR3 is 13 amino acids. V gave up 7 bases and J gave up 5 bases; unmatched junction bases: 7. The CDR3 bases are TGCAGCGCATCGCAGGGGGCGGACAATGAGCAGTTCTTC. Its protein is CSASQGADNEQFF.